These 32 T cell receptor beta chains were sequenced from one sample in a study of human CD8 memory T cell subsets. Scientists made TCR beta libraries using UMI-labeled 5' RACE. Using the 5' RACE reads, TCRdb records one entry per CDR3 protein without DNA. The data include 3,000 to 3,500 distinct CDR3 sequences; the top ten clones carry around 33%. Source material: CD8+ effector memory T cells (TEM) sorted from PBMCs. The subset denotes: effector memory CD8 T cells, CCR7- CD45RO+ CD95+. The receptor set was obtained from a human donor in good health.

The rearrangement links TRBV5-6 to TRBJ2-7; TCRdb proposes TRBD1, but this gene call is untestable without DNA. Germline V lookup: CDR1 SGHDT, CDR2 YYEEEE. The CDR3 length is 14 residues. CDR3 amino acids: CASSSQGYTYEQYF.

Its frequency marks this clonotype as large (0.1 to 1%). The chain recombines TRBV20-1 with TRBJ2-3. The CDR3 contains 13 residues. Per the germline V gene, CDR1 is DFQATT and CDR2 is SNEGSKA (reference sequence). CDR3 amino acids: CSADPTTTDTQYF.

The genes are TRBV5-6 and TRBJ1-5. This CDR3 is 16 amino acids long. Per the germline V gene, CDR1 is SGHDT and CDR2 is YYEEEE. CDR3 sequence: CASSFWGLNSNQPQHF.

The CDR3 loop reads CASSYSAAIEQYF. This rearrangement joins TRBV6-5 to TRBJ2-7. The CDR3 spans 13 residues. The germline gives CDR1 MNHEY, CDR2 SVGAGI.

The chain links TRBV11-2 to TRBJ2-7; as DNA is missing, the TRBD2 call by TCRdb cannot be tested. Germline V gene data show CDR1 as SGHAT and CDR2 as FQNNGV. The CDR3 covers 15 residues. This CDR3 reads CASSPLAGGEYEQYF.

This chain joins TRBV6-1 and TRBJ2-5; TCRdb indicates TRBD1, and absent DNA this call remains unverified. The CDR3 sequence is 15 residues long. Germline CDR1 MNHNS, CDR2 SASEGT. CDR3 sequence: CASSEQGGGQETQYF.

According to its frequency, this clonotype is medium-sized (0.01 to 0.1%). The gene calls are TRBV2 and TRBJ2-1; TCRdb's D call, TRBD2, is unchecked because there is no DNA. Germline-derived CDR1 and CDR2 are SNHLY and FYNNEI. This CDR3 spans 19 amino acids. The CDR3 loop is CASSDPGLAGAWLYNEQFF.

In terms of frequency, this clonotype is medium-sized. CDR3 region: CASSQEAQGDTEAFF. The genes are TRBV4-1 and TRBJ1-1; the D gene TCRdb calls, TRBD1, cannot be checked with no DNA. Germline CDR1 is MGHRA and CDR2 is YSYEKL. This CDR3 region has 15 residues.

The rearrangement links TRBV28 to TRBJ2-1. Germline assignment: CDR1 MDHEN and CDR2 SYDVKM. The CDR3 runs 15 residues. The CDR3 here is CASSPDRSSYNEQFF.

The genes are TRBV7-9 and TRBJ2-7; TCRdb selects TRBD2, and the lack of DNA leaves this call unchecked. Germline-derived CDR1 and CDR2 are SEHNR and FQNEAQ (reference sequence). There are 16 residues in the CDR3. The CDR3 sequence: CASSLSVLAGDYEQYF. Full variable domain (outside the CDR3, taken from reference TRBV7-9 and TRBJ2-7): DTGVSQNPRHKITKRGQNVTFRCDPISEHNRLYWYRQTLGQGPEFLTYFQNEAQLEKSRLLSDRFSAERPKGSFSTLEIQRTEQGDSAMYLCASSLSVLAGDYEQYFGPGTRLTVT.

V and J are TRBV27 and TRBJ2-7. The V gene's germline CDR1 is MNHEY and CDR2 SMNVEV (reference sequence). The CDR3 is made up of 11 amino acids. CDR3 loop: CASSKGLEQYF.

This clonotype shows up as medium-sized by frequency. The chain has TRBV7-3 and TRBJ1-1; checking the TCRdb D call of TRBD1 is not possible without DNA. Germline V gives CDR1 SGHTA, CDR2 FQGTGA. CDR3 length equals 17 residues. The CDR3: CASSLTLLGGTNTEAFF.

CDR3 sequence: CASSYSRGYSPLHF. The gene calls are TRBV6-5 and TRBJ1-6; TCRdb returns TRBD1, unconfirmable since there is no DNA. CDR1 and CDR2 from the germline V gene are MNHEY and SVGAGI. The CDR3 is 14 residues long.

The CDR3 is CASSYRDTGELFF. The J gene is TRBJ2-2, the V gene TRBV6-2 or TRBV6-3. CDR1 MNHEY and CDR2 SVGEGT come from the germline V gene. The CDR3 has 13 residues.

The chain combines TRBV5-1 with TRBJ2-7; TCRdb indicates TRBD1, and absent DNA this call remains unverified. Germline V lookup: CDR1 SGHRS, CDR2 YFSETQ. The CDR3 is 14 amino acids. The CDR3 is CASSTRTGAYEQYF.

This clonotype is deemed medium-sized (0.01 to 0.1%) by its frequency. The V gene is TRBV20-1, the J gene TRBJ2-7. Germline CDR1 reads DFQATT; CDR2 reads SNEGSKA (reference sequence). The length of the CDR3 is 12 residues. This chain's CDR3 is CSARDFTDEQYF.

The V gene is TRBV20-1, the J gene TRBJ2-5; checking the TCRdb D call of TRBD2 is not possible without DNA. The CDR3 runs to 17 residues. The germline V gene has CDR1 DFQATT and CDR2 SNEGSKA (reference sequence). The CDR3 here is CSARDLVSGREIETQYF.

The chain employs TRBV12-3 or TRBV12-4 and TRBJ1-5; the D call from TCRdb, TRBD1, cannot be confirmed without DNA. This CDR3 is 12 amino acids long. The CDR3 loop is CASSSGGQPQHF.

This chain uses TRBV2 with TRBJ2-7; TCRdb designates TRBD2, a call that cannot be tested without DNA. The CDR3 contains 15 residues. Germline CDR1 reads SNHLY; CDR2 reads FYNNEI. The CDR3 sequence is CASSPVVTGSSEQYF.

The chain combines TRBV15 with TRBJ2-7; there is no DNA to check the TCRdb D call of TRBD1. The CDR3 has 15 residues. The germline V gene has CDR1 LNHNV and CDR2 YYDKDF (reference sequence). The CDR3 protein is CATSKIPYDSYEQYF.

The chain couples TRBV20-1 to TRBJ1-5. CDR1 DFQATT and CDR2 SNEGSKA come from the germline V gene (reference sequence). The CDR3 extends over 14 amino acids. The CDR3 here is CSARLREGNQPQHF.

By frequency, this clonotype registers medium-sized. The chain carries TRBV20-1 and TRBJ2-7; TCRdb indicates TRBD2, and absent DNA this call remains unverified. Germline CDR1 DFQATT, CDR2 SNEGSKA (reference sequence). This CDR3 contains 15 residues. CDR3 region: CSAPPPSGSSYEQYF.

By frequency, this clonotype registers medium-sized. V and J are TRBV11-2 and TRBJ1-2. This CDR3 contains 15 residues. Germline loops: CDR1 SGHAT, CDR2 FQNNGV. CDR3 loop: CASSLGAGRPYGYTF.

The chain recombines TRBV27 with TRBJ1-4. CDR1 is MNHEY, CDR2 SMNVEV, per germline (reference sequence). This CDR3 has 19 residues. This CDR3 is CASSFLHSDGGSTNEKLFF.

The V call is TRBV20-1, the J call TRBJ2-5; TCRdb proposes TRBD2, but this gene call is untestable without DNA. Looked up from germline, CDR1 is DFQATT and CDR2 is SNEGSKA (reference sequence). CDR3 size: 15 residues. This CDR3 is CSARSSGRAQETQYF.

The chain has TRBV4-1 and TRBJ2-3; the TCRdb D gene call, TRBD2, has no DNA to confirm it. The CDR3 extends over 21 amino acids. Germline CDR1 and CDR2: MGHRA and YSYEKL. CDR3 sequence: CASSQDLGLAGGPGVTDTQYF.

In terms of frequency, this clonotype is large. The chain has TRBV5-1 and TRBJ2-7. The length of the CDR3 is 12 residues. From germline, CDR1 is SGHRS and CDR2 YFSETQ. This chain's CDR3 is CASSSAGVDEYF. The complete variable domain, with remaining parts taken from reference TRBV5-1 and TRBJ2-7, reads KAGVTQTPRYLIKTRGQQVTLSCSPISGHRSVSWYQQTPGQGLQFLFEYFSETQRNKGNFPGRFSGRQFSNSRSEMNVSTLELGDSALYLCASSSAGVDEYFGPGTRLTVT.

This chain links TRBV5-1 with TRBJ2-7; TCRdb returns TRBD1, unconfirmable since there is no DNA. Germline CDR1 is SGHRS and CDR2 is YFSETQ. The CDR3 consists of 15 residues. This chain's CDR3 is CASSLGPGETYEQYF.

V usage is TRBV10-3 and J usage is TRBJ2-7; lacking DNA, the TRBD1 call made by TCRdb goes unchecked. CDR1 is ENHRY, CDR2 SYGVKD, per germline. The CDR3 spans 16 residues. This chain's CDR3 is CAISGGQGNMPYEQYF.

Measured by frequency, this clonotype is medium-sized. The V and J genes are TRBV9 and TRBJ2-2; absent DNA, TCRdb's TRBD1 call cannot be checked. Germline V gene sequence: CDR1 SGDLS, CDR2 YYNGEE. The CDR3 consists of 15 residues. The CDR3: CASSPPGWENGELFF.

This clonotype is called medium-sized based on its frequency. V gene TRBV3-1 combines with J gene TRBJ2-7; TCRdb proposes TRBD2, but this gene call is untestable without DNA. There are 15 residues in the CDR3. Germline V gene data show CDR1 as LGHDT and CDR2 as YNNKEL (reference sequence). CDR3 residues: CASRQGTSGRDEQYF.

This clonotype counts as medium-sized by frequency. This chain connects TRBV20-1 to TRBJ2-1; TCRdb picks TRBD2, but there is no DNA to check that call. This CDR3 is built from 17 residues. CDR1 and CDR2 from the germline V gene are DFQATT and SNEGSKA (reference sequence). The CDR3 sequence: CSASLVIAGIVYNEQFF.